This T cell receptor beta chain was sequenced during a study of blood T cell repertoires in COVID-19. On the study more broadly: The samples span acute and convalescent COVID-19 from the United States, Italy and Spain. T cells, B-cell-depleted T cells, or PBMCs provided the cDNA or gDNA that served as material.

Germline values: CDR1 MDHEN, CDR2 SYDVKM. The length of the CDR3 is 17 residues. The V end was cut by 3 bases, the J end by 0 bases, with 15 bases between. Original processing methods: It was from reference gene primer amplification that nucleated cell counts were estimated. The data were produced by immunoSEQ multiplex PCR, yet TCRdb's version contains in-frame clones alone and is incomplete. From that table come the V and J calls and clone size; the DNA was used to work out D and trimming. The table has around 32,000 clones, less than 95% seen once; the top ten hold roughly 1%. The source of this sequence is a man in his sixties or seventies with active or convalescent COVID-19. The chain joins TRBV28 to TRBJ1-3; maybe TRBD1 (6 bases). Specimen: peripheral blood. The CDR3 coding sequence is TGTGCCAGCAGTTTGGGGCAGGGGACCTACTCTGGAAACACCATATATTTT. The encoded protein is CASSLGQGTYSGNTIYF.